The 30 T cell receptor beta chains below were found in one sample sequenced in a study of T cell responses to AZD1222 COVID-19 vaccine. Produced via immunoSEQ multiplex PCR; TCRdb's table is partial and in-frame only. There are approximately 80,000 clones in the sample; roughly 87% occur only once, and over 20% lies in the top ten. This specimen was peripheral blood, taken on day 0 of AZD1222 vaccination. These receptor sequences come from an adult in good health.

The rearrangement links TRBV7-9 to TRBJ2-2; TRBD2 matches 16 bases. The germline V gene has CDR1 SEHNR and CDR2 FQNEAQ (reference sequence). Losses at the gene ends were 4 bases for V and 3 bases for J; bases not matched to a gene: 2. The CDR3 consists of 17 residues. DNA of the CDR3: TGTGCCAGCAGCTGGGGACTAGCGGGAGGGGACACCGGGGAGCTGTTTTTT. This codes for CASSWGLAGGDTGELFF.

This clone was found a few times. This sequence joins TRBV27 and TRBJ2-2, with D tentatively TRBD2 (5 bases). This CDR3 spans 14 amino acids. CDR1 and CDR2 from the germline V gene are MNHEY and SMNVEV (reference sequence). Trimming removed 6 bases at V and 8 bases at J, with 16 bases between. CDR3 sequence (DNA): TGTGCCAGCAGCCGGACCCTAGCTTCGGGGGAGCTGTTTTTT. Protein product: CASSRTLASGELFF.

The CDR3 coding sequence is TGTGCCAGCAGCTTAAGCGTCACCTACGAGCAGTACTTC. It specifies CASSLSVTYEQYF. The chain has TRBV7-2 and TRBJ2-7; D remains ambiguous. V lost 2 bases to trimming and J lost 2 bases, with 7 bases between them. The CDR3 spans 13 residues. Germline CDR1 reads SGHTA; CDR2 reads FQGNSA.

V usage is TRBV5-4 and J usage is TRBJ1-1; possibly TRBD1 for D (5 bases). Germline lookup yields CDR1 SGHNT and CDR2 YYREEE (reference sequence). V was pared by 4 bases and J by 6 bases, with 13 bases between. This CDR3 comprises 13 residues. CDR3 bases: TGTGCCAGCAGCCCTACAGAAGGGGCTGAAGCTTTCTTT. Translation gives CASSPTEGAEAFF.

The chain has TRBV5-1 and TRBJ1-2; D is unclear. This CDR3 spans 14 amino acids. From germline, CDR1 is SGHRS and CDR2 YFSETQ. The V and J ends lost 3 bases and 6 bases respectively, with 15 bases between them. In DNA, the CDR3 is TGCGCCAGCAGCTCCCCCGGACCCTCCAATGGCTACACCTTC. Translation gives CASSSPGPSNGYTF.

The CDR3 sequence: CASSAHRNYGYTF. The DNA for the CDR3 is TGTGCCAGCAGTGCACATCGGAACTATGGCTACACCTTC. The chain carries TRBV6-4 and TRBJ1-2; D unclear. The length of the CDR3 is 13 residues. Germline-derived CDR1 and CDR2 are MRHNA and SNTAGT. V lost 4 bases, J lost 2 bases, and 8 bases lay in between.

This sequence joins TRBV30 and TRBJ2-1; 7 bases map to TRBD1. Germline V CDR1 and CDR2: GTSNPN, SVGIG (reference sequence). V lost 7 bases and J lost 3; bases outside the gene matches: 12. The CDR3 has 15 residues. The CDR3 DNA is TGTGCCTCCTCCTTGACTGGACAGGACTACAATGAGCAGTTCTTC. Translated: CASSLTGQDYNEQFF. The variable domain in full, with the rest retrieved from reference TRBV30 and TRBJ2-1, is SQTIHQWPATLVQPVGSPLSLECTVEGTSNPNLYWYRQAAGRGLQLLFYSVGIGQISSEVPQNLSASRPQDRQFILSSKKLLLSDSGFYLCASSLTGQDYNEQFFGPGTRLTVL.

A few counts support this clone. This chain connects TRBV24-1 to TRBJ2-1; D gene ambiguous. The CDR3 is made up of 12 amino acids. V was shortened by 10 bases and J by 6 bases, with 12 bases between the two germline ends. CDR1 KGHDR and CDR2 SFDVKD come from the germline V gene. The chain's CDR3 is CATAGFSNEQFF. As DNA, the CDR3 is TGTGCCACGGCCGGGTTTAGCAATGAGCAGTTCTTC.

This clone was detected once. The chain is built from TRBV9 and TRBJ1-1; D possibly corresponds to TRBD1 (5 bases). Trimming removed 3 bases at V and 1 base at J, with 10 bases between. The CDR3 is made up of 14 amino acids. CDR1 and CDR2 (germline): SGDLS, YYNGEE. DNA of the CDR3: TGTGCCAGCAGCGCGACAGACTGGAACACTGAAGCTTTCTTT. This sequence encodes CASSATDWNTEAFF.

This clone is a singleton in its sample. This sequence joins TRBV28 and TRBJ2-7; D not certain. Germline loops: CDR1 MDHEN, CDR2 SYDVKM. This CDR3 region has 13 residues. V was cut by 2 bases and J by 5 bases, with 10 bases left in between. Here the CDR3 reads CASSLISRNEQYF. CDR3 nucleotide sequence: TGTGCCAGCAGTTTAATCTCCCGCAACGAGCAGTACTTC.

This chain uses TRBV18 with TRBJ1-5; 9 bases are shared with TRBD1. With V trimmed by 6 bases and J by 6 bases, 6 bases remained unmatched. CDR1 and CDR2 (germline): KGHSH, LQKENI. CDR3 length equals 14 residues. The CDR3 is CASSRDRAVQPQHF. CDR3 nucleotides: TGTGCCAGCTCCCGGGACAGGGCGGTTCAGCCCCAGCATTTT.

The chain joins TRBV19 to TRBJ1-4; 9 nucleotides agree with TRBD1. Germline CDR1 LNHDA, CDR2 SQIVND (reference sequence). The ends lost 9 bases at V and 6 bases at J; junction bases unmatched: 11. The CDR3 covers 15 residues. CDR3 nucleotides: TGTGCCAGCGATACAGGGGGCTTGGTGCATGAAAAACTGTTTTTT. Protein product: CASDTGGLVHEKLFF.

The V call is TRBV7-9, the J call TRBJ1-5; D possibly corresponds to TRBD1 (5 bases). Between the trimmed V and J ends, which lost 8 bases and 7 bases, there was a span of 21 bases. The germline gives CDR1 SEHNR, CDR2 FQNEAQ (reference sequence). CDR3 length equals 15 residues. CDR3 amino acids: CASGTNQGRGQPQHF. CDR3 bases: TGTGCCAGCGGAACTAATCAGGGTCGGGGCCAGCCCCAGCATTTT.

The chain is built from TRBV10-3 and TRBJ2-7; 9 bases fit TRBD2. This CDR3 comprises 16 residues. V lost 6 bases, J lost 5 bases, and 14 bases stayed unmatched. In germline, CDR1 is ENHRY, CDR2 SYGVKD. CDR3 in DNA: TGTGCCATCAGGGTAGCCCTAGCGGGACAAAGGGACGAGCAGTACTTC. Protein: CAIRVALAGQRDEQYF.

The chain links TRBV3-1 (or the pseudogene TRBV3-2) to TRBJ2-1; 8 bases align to TRBD1. J was trimmed by 5 bases and V by 1 base; bases with no gene match: 4. Germline V gene sequence: CDR1 LGHDT, CDR2 YNNKEL (reference sequence). This CDR3 contains 15 residues. The CDR3 loop is CASSQAGTGHNEQFF. The CDR3 DNA follows: TGTGCCAGCAGCCAAGCCGGGACAGGACACAATGAGCAGTTCTTC.

This chain connects TRBV5-4 to TRBJ1-2; TRBD1 matches 9 bases. V lost 5 bases and J lost 0; bases outside the gene matches: 2. CDR3 size: 14 residues. CDR1 and CDR2 from the germline V gene are SGHNT and YYREEE (reference sequence). As DNA, the CDR3 is TGTGCCAGCAGGGGACAGGGACCTAACTATGGCTACACCTTC. Protein product: CASRGQGPNYGYTF. The full variable domain, with the rest looked up from reference TRBV5-4 and TRBJ1-2, is ETGVTQSPTHLIKTRGQQVTLRCSSQSGHNTVSWYQQALGQGPQFIFQYYREEENGRGNFPPRFSGLQFPNYSSELNVNALELDDSALYLCASRGQGPNYGYTFGSGTRLTVV.

The gene calls are TRBV19 and TRBJ1-1, with a tentative D call TRBD1 (5 bases). The length of the CDR3 is 14 residues. CDR1 and CDR2 from the germline V gene are LNHDA and SQIVND (reference sequence). V dropped 5 bases and J dropped 4 bases, with 14 bases sitting between them. CDR3 amino acids: CASSVDTTFTEAFF. The CDR3 nucleotides are TGTGCCAGTAGTGTGGACACAACATTCACTGAAGCTTTCTTT.

This clone occurred a few times. The rearrangement uses TRBV2 and TRBJ1-3; D is perhaps TRBD1 (6 bases). CDR3 length equals 15 residues. Trimming took 6 bases from V and 2 from J, leaving 14 bases between them. Per the germline V gene, CDR1 is SNHLY and CDR2 is FYNNEI. In DNA form, the CDR3 reads TGTGCCAGCAGATACAGGGCTAGAACTGGAAACACCATATATTTT. This encodes CASRYRARTGNTIYF.

Concerning this clone: The same CDR3 is also encoded by other DNA sequences in this sample. The rearrangement uses TRBV19 and TRBJ2-6, with 9 positions matching TRBD1. The V segment lost 6 bases and the J segment 1 base; nucleotides outside the gene matches: 7. The CDR3 is made up of 17 amino acids. The germline CDR1 and CDR2 sequences are LNHDA and SQIVND (reference sequence). CDR3 nucleotide sequence: TGTGCCAGTAGAGTGGGACAGGGAGCTTCTGGGGCCAACGTCCTGACTTTC. The encoded protein is CASRVGQGASGANVLTF.

The chain employs TRBV11-2 and TRBJ2-2; a weak D match, TRBD1 (6 bases). Trimming pared 5 bases from V and 6 bases from J, leaving 13 bases between. Germline CDR1 and CDR2: SGHAT and FQNNGV. The CDR3 loop spans 14 amino acids. The CDR3 loop reads CASSGGHFAGELFF. The CDR3 DNA is TGTGCCAGCAGCGGGGGCCATTTCGCCGGGGAGCTGTTTTTT.

This sequence joins TRBV5-4 and TRBJ2-2; D call uncertain. CDR1 SGHNT and CDR2 YYREEE come from the germline V gene (reference sequence). V was cut by 0 bases and J by 0 bases, with 9 bases left in between. CDR3 length equals 16 residues. The CDR3 DNA sequence: TGTGCCAGCAGCTTGGATCGCGGTTCGAACACCGGGGAGCTGTTTTTT. It yields the protein CASSLDRGSNTGELFF.

This chain joins TRBV6-5 and TRBJ1-2, with D possibly being TRBD1 (5 bases). Per the germline V gene, CDR1 is MNHEY and CDR2 is SVGAGI. The CDR3 spans 13 residues. Trimming took off 7 bases at V and 8 bases at J, with 17 bases between the two ends. The CDR3 is CASTPDGARGYTF. The CDR3 nucleotides read TGTGCCAGCACACCCGATGGGGCCCGGGGCTACACCTTC.

This sequence joins TRBV15 and TRBJ1-4; 7 nucleotides align to TRBD1. The CDR3 is made up of 16 amino acids. Per the germline V gene, CDR1 is LNHNV and CDR2 is YYDKDF (reference sequence). V lost 4 bases, J lost 4 bases, and 9 bases stayed unmatched. The CDR3 is CATSMGMGQSNEKLFF. As DNA, the CDR3 is TGTGCCACCAGCATGGGGATGGGACAGAGTAATGAAAAACTGTTTTTT.

CDR3 loop: CASSQEERPQETQYF. The CDR3 nucleotides read TGTGCCAGCAGCCAAGAAGAGCGGCCCCAAGAGACCCAGTACTTC. This sequence joins TRBV3-1 (or the pseudogene TRBV3-2) and TRBJ2-5, with D possibly TRBD2 on 5 matching bases. From germline, CDR1 is LGHDT and CDR2 YNNKEL (reference sequence). Trimming removed 0 bases at V and 1 base at J, with 9 bases between. The CDR3 runs 15 residues.

The chain links TRBV30 to TRBJ1-1, with D maybe TRBD1 (5 bases). V gave up 3 bases and J gave up 5 bases, with 19 bases separating them. There are 15 residues in the CDR3. Germline V gene lookup returns CDR1 GTSNPN and CDR2 SVGIG (reference sequence). The chain's CDR3 is CAWRRGGSERTEAFF. CDR3 DNA sequence: TGTGCCTGGAGGAGGGGAGGTTCCGAAAGGACTGAAGCTTTCTTT. Full variable domain (outside the CDR3, taken from reference TRBV30 and TRBJ1-1): SQTIHQWPATLVQPVGSPLSLECTVEGTSNPNLYWYRQAAGRGLQLLFYSVGIGQISSEVPQNLSASRPQDRQFILSSKKLLLSDSGFYLCAWRRGGSERTEAFFGQGTRLTVV.

The chain joins TRBV12-5 to TRBJ1-2, with TRBD1 as a possible D gene (5 bases). Trimming left V 7 bases short and J 1 base short, with 16 bases between. This CDR3 is built from 15 residues. Germline V lookup: CDR1 LGHNT, CDR2 FRNRAP. The CDR3 nucleotides read TGTGCTAGTGCCCCACCCGGGGGGAGTAACTATGGCTACACCTTC. This encodes CASAPPGGSNYGYTF. The full variable domain, completed using reference TRBV12-5 and TRBJ1-2, is DARVTQTPRHKVTEMGQEVTMRCQPILGHNTVFWYRQTMMQGLELLAYFRNRAPLDDSGMPKDRFSAEMPDATLATLKIQPSEPRDSAVYFCASAPPGGSNYGYTFGSGTRLTVV.

The chain uses TRBV6-1 and TRBJ2-7, with 9 bases that match TRBD1. V lost 2 bases to trimming and J lost 4 bases; unmatched junction nucleotides: 6. CDR3 length: 15 amino acids. Germline values: CDR1 MNHNS, CDR2 SASEGT. The CDR3 here is CASSERDRVSYEQYF. The CDR3 DNA reads TGTGCCAGCAGTGAACGGGACAGGGTTAGTTACGAGCAGTACTTC.

This chain uses TRBV6-1 with TRBJ1-3; D perhaps matches TRBD1 (5 bases). The germline V gene encodes CDR1 MNHNS and CDR2 SASEGT. The CDR3 spans 16 residues. Trimming left V 3 bases short and J 1 base short, with 13 bases between. CDR3 nucleotides: TGTGCCAGCAGTGAGGGGACCGCAAGGTCTGGAAACACCATATATTTT. Its protein is CASSEGTARSGNTIYF.

This rearrangement joins TRBV6-6 to TRBJ1-2, with 7 bases that match TRBD1. CDR1 is MNHNY and CDR2 is SVGAGI in the germline V gene (reference sequence). The CDR3 runs 13 residues. J was trimmed by 8 bases and V by 6 bases; bases with no gene match: 9. This CDR3 is CASSPDRDFGYTF. Written as DNA, the CDR3 is TGTGCCAGCAGCCCCGACAGGGACTTCGGCTACACCTTC.

This chain links TRBV5-4 with TRBJ2-5, with 13 nucleotides matching TRBD2. Germline assignment: CDR1 SGHNT and CDR2 YYREEE (reference sequence). The V gene end was trimmed by 3 bases and the J gene end by 1 base; junction bases not matched to a gene: 6. The CDR3 is 17 residues long. The CDR3 nucleotides read TGTGCCAGCAGCTCCAAGACTAGCGGGAGGTTCCAAGAGACCCAGTACTTC. This translates into CASSSKTSGRFQETQYF.